The 14 T cell receptor beta chains below were found in one sample sequenced in a study of cytotoxic CD8 clonotypes in ibrutinib-treated CLL (dated by TCRdb to about 2021). Per the publication, the time point label means: about twelve months on ibrutinib. Libraries came from the immunoSEQ multiplex PCR assay. TCRdb's version of the immuneACCESS table is confined to in-frame rearrangements and falls short of the full clone set. An unresolved V gene accounts for under half of the shortfall where checked; the remainder is of unknown origin. This sample gives about 49,000 clones in total; 55% to 80% of them show up just once. Of the sample, 9.5% to 15% falls within the top ten clones. The source material was PBMCs, sampled after 12 months of ibrutinib treatment. These receptors came from a human donor with chronic lymphocytic leukemia.

The genes are TRBV27 and TRBJ2-7; 11 bases match TRBD1. The CDR3 length is 16 residues. The V segment lost 5 bases and the J segment 1 base; nucleotides outside the gene matches: 7. The germline gives CDR1 MNHEY, CDR2 SMNVEV (reference sequence). As DNA, the CDR3 is TGTGCCAGCAGTGAAGGACAGGGGGCAACTTCCTACGAGCAGTACTTC. Protein: CASSEGQGATSYEQYF.

This clone came up a few times. The chain is built from TRBV7-9 and TRBJ2-7; no reliable D call. Trimming left V 0 bases short and J 7 bases short, with 10 bases between. Germline loops: CDR1 SEHNR, CDR2 FQNEAQ (reference sequence). This CDR3 has 13 amino acids. In DNA, the CDR3 is TGTGCCAGCAGCTTAGCTGGTGGAAGGGAGCAGTACTTC. Amino acids: CASSLAGGREQYF.

The chain employs TRBV18 and TRBJ2-3, with a possible D match to TRBD1 (6 bases). V lost 1 base to trimming and J lost 1 base, with 15 bases between them. This CDR3 is built from 17 residues. CDR1 KGHSH and CDR2 LQKENI come from the germline V gene. The CDR3 coding sequence is TGTGCCAGCTCACCACTCCCAGGGGCATCGGGCACAGATACGCAGTATTTT. It is translated as CASSPLPGASGTDTQYF. Combining the CDR3 with reference TRBV18 and TRBJ2-3 gives the whole variable domain NAGVMQNPRHLVRRRGQEARLRCSPMKGHSHVYWYRQLPEEGLKFMVYLQKENIIDESGMPKERFSAEFPKEGPSILRIQQVVRGDSAAYFCASSPLPGASGTDTQYFGPGTRLTVL.

The chain links TRBV28 to TRBJ1-2; D gene ambiguous. This CDR3 region has 17 residues. Germline V gene lookup returns CDR1 MDHEN and CDR2 SYDVKM. The V end was cut by 6 bases, the J end by 1 base, with 21 bases between. The CDR3 DNA reads as TGTGCCAGCAGATCAATAGGAAAACCGACACTTAACTATGGCTACACCTTC. Translation: CASRSIGKPTLNYGYTF.

The rearrangement uses TRBV4-1 and TRBJ1-4; D unresolved. The length of the CDR3 is 14 residues. Germline V gene lookup returns CDR1 MGHRA and CDR2 YSYEKL. V shed 7 bases and J shed 0 bases, with 9 bases lying between them. Here the CDR3 reads CASTDTATNEKLFF. The CDR3 nucleotides are TGCGCCAGCACCGACACCGCAACTAATGAAAAACTGTTTTTT.

The V and J genes are TRBV7-3 and TRBJ2-2, with 7 nucleotides matching TRBD1. Per germline, CDR1 SGHTA and CDR2 FQGTGA. The junction had 10 bases not matched to a gene; V was cut back by 5 bases and J by 7 bases. CDR3 size: 15 residues. CDR3 protein: CASSRTGVGYGELFF. Written as DNA, the CDR3 is TGTGCCAGCAGCCGAACAGGGGTCGGGTACGGGGAGCTGTTTTTT. Using reference TRBV7-3 and TRBJ2-2 for the parts outside the CDR3, the full variable domain is GAGVSQTPSNKVTEKGKYVELRCDPISGHTALYWYRQSLGQGPEFLIYFQGTGAADDSGLPNDRFFAVRPEGSVSTLKIQRTERGDSAVYLCASSRTGVGYGELFFGEGSRLTVL.

The chain is built from TRBV28 and TRBJ2-6; no firm D call. The CDR3 covers 17 residues. V lost 5 bases to trimming and J lost 0 bases, with 14 bases between them. The germline gives CDR1 MDHEN, CDR2 SYDVKM. In nucleotides, the CDR3 is TGTGCCAGCAGTCCAATTTTCGCCTACTCTGGGGCCAACGTCCTGACTTTC. It encodes CASSPIFAYSGANVLTF.

The V and J genes are TRBV7-3 and TRBJ2-5; D possibly uses TRBD1 or TRBD2 (5 bases each). The CDR3 is 16 residues long. The V end lost 5 bases, the J end lost 5 bases, and 21 bases lay between the germline ends. Germline V lookup: CDR1 SGHTA, CDR2 FQGTGA. The CDR3 bases are TGTGCCAGCAGCCGGGGAGCAGGGTCGGTTGCCGAGACCCAGTACTTC. Amino acid sequence: CASSRGAGSVAETQYF.

At least ten counts were recorded for this clone. The V call is TRBV7-3, the J call TRBJ1-1; 8 nucleotides align to TRBD1. This CDR3 has 12 residues. V shed 2 bases and J 7 bases; nucleotides not matched to a gene: 0. Germline assignment: CDR1 SGHTA and CDR2 FQGTGA. The CDR3 region is CASSLGTGEAFF. The CDR3 coding sequence is TGTGCCAGCAGCTTAGGGACAGGTGAAGCTTTCTTT.

V usage is TRBV7-3 and J usage is TRBJ2-7; no firm D call. Germline V gene lookup returns CDR1 SGHTA and CDR2 FQGTGA. The V and J ends lost 2 bases and 2 bases respectively, with 4 bases between them. This CDR3 comprises 12 residues. The CDR3 here is CASSLGAYEQYF. The CDR3 DNA reads as TGTGCCAGCAGCTTAGGTGCCTACGAGCAGTACTTC.

The chain carries TRBV5-6 and TRBJ2-1; 7 nucleotides agree with TRBD2. The trim removed 4 bases at V and 7 bases at J, leaving 11 bases unmatched. The CDR3 has 15 amino acids. CDR1 and CDR2 from the germline V gene are SGHDT and YYEEEE. CDR3 in amino acids: CASSPAGVPGNEQFF. The CDR3 DNA reads as TGTGCCAGCAGCCCCGCGGGGGTCCCGGGTAATGAGCAGTTCTTC.

By share, this clone ranks as medium-sized (0.01 to 0.1%). The chain links TRBV7-9 to TRBJ2-3; the D gene could be TRBD1 or TRBD2 (5 bases each). V gave up 0 bases and J gave up 0 bases, with 7 bases separating them. The CDR3 is 15 residues long. CDR1 and CDR2 from the germline V gene are SEHNR and FQNEAQ (reference sequence). The CDR3: CASSLAGPSTDTQYF. The CDR3 nucleotides are TGTGCCAGCAGCTTAGCGGGACCAAGCACAGATACGCAGTATTTT. The full variable domain, with the rest looked up from reference TRBV7-9 and TRBJ2-3, is DTGVSQNPRHKITKRGQNVTFRCDPISEHNRLYWYRQTLGQGPEFLTYFQNEAQLEKSRLLSDRFSAERPKGSFSTLEIQRTEQGDSAMYLCASSLAGPSTDTQYFGPGTRLTVL.

The rearrangement joins TRBV7-6 to TRBJ2-7; D possibly corresponds to TRBD2 (6 bases). Trimming took off 3 bases at V and 7 bases at J, with 25 bases between the two ends. The CDR3 is 17 amino acids. CDR1 is SGHVS and CDR2 is FNYEAQ in the germline V gene. The CDR3 DNA reads TGTGCCAGCAGCTTGTCCTCCGGGGTGGCGGGGCAAGGGGAGCAGTACTTC. Translating gives CASSLSSGVAGQGEQYF.

The chain recombines TRBV4-1 with TRBJ2-3, with D perhaps being TRBD1 or TRBD2 (5 bases each). The CDR3 has 15 residues. Per the germline V gene, CDR1 is MGHRA and CDR2 is YSYEKL. Trimming removed 4 bases from V and 2 bases from J, with 13 bases in between. The CDR3 spells CASSPGAYYTDTQYF. The CDR3 nucleotides are TGCGCCAGCAGCCCCGGGGCCTACTACACAGATACGCAGTATTTT.